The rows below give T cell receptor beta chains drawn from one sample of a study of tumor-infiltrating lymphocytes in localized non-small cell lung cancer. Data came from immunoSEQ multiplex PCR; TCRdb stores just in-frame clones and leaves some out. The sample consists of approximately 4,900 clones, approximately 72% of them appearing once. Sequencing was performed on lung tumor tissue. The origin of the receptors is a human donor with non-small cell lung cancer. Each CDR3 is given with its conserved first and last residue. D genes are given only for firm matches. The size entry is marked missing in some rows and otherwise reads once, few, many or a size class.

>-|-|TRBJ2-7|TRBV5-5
TGTGCCAGCAGAACTACCCCGGACAGTTCCTACGAGCAGTACTTC
CASRTTPDSSYEQYF
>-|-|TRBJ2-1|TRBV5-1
TGCGCCAGCAGCTTGTGGGTAAGCAGGGTCGGCAATGAGCAGTTCTTC
CASSLWVSRVGNEQFF
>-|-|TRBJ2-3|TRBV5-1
TGCGCCAGCAGCGCCTTGGGGAGTTTGATGACTGGCACAGATACGCAGTATTTT
CASSALGSLMTGTDTQYF
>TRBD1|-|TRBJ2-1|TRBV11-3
TGTGCCAGCAGCCGGGACAGGGGTGGAAGGGGCTTAAATGAGCAGTTCTTC
CASSRDRGGRGLNEQFF
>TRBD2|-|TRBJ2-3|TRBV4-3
TGCGCCAGCAGCCTAGAGCGCGGGAGAAGCACAGATACGCAGTATTTT
CASSLERGRSTDTQYF
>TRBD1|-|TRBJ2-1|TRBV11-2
TGTGCCAGCAGTCAGGGGGCTAACTTCGATGAGCAGTTCTTC
CASSQGANFDEQFF
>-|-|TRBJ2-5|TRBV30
TGTGCCTGGGGGATCCAAGAGACCCAGTACTTC
CAWGIQETQYF
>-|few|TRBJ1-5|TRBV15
TGTGCCACCAGCAGAGATCAGACAGTTAGCGGGGCCCAGCATTTT
CATSRDQTVSGAQHF
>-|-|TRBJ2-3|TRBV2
TGTGCCAGCAGTGAACAGCCTTTCACAGATACGCAGTATTTT
CASSEQPFTDTQYF
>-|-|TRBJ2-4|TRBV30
TGTGCCTGGAGTCAATCCAACAGGATACTAGCCAAAAACATTCAGTACTTC
CAWSQSNRILAKNIQYF
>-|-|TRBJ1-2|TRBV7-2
TGTGCCAGCAGCTTAGTAGTTGGCTCCGGGGGGTATGGCTACACCTTC
CASSLVVGSGGYGYTF
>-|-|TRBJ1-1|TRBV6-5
TGTGCCAGCAGTTACTTTCAGGGAAGTTCTGAAGCTTTCTTT
CASSYFQGSSEAFF
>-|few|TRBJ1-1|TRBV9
TGTGCCAGCAGCGTAGGGGAGGGATCCCCGTTGAACACTGAAGCTTTCTTT
CASSVGEGSPLNTEAFF
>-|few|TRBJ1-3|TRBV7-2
TGTGCCAGCAGCTTAGGCAGGGCTGGAAACACCATATATTTT
CASSLGRAGNTIYF
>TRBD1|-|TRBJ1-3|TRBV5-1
TGCGCCAGCAGCCCCCGATCCGGGACAGCCGGAAACACCATATATTTT
CASSPRSGTAGNTIYF
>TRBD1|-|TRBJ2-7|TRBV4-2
TGTGCCAGCAGCCAAGACGAGACAGGGGGCTACGAGCAGTACTTC
CASSQDETGGYEQYF
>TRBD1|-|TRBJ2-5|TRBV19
TGTGCCAGTAGTATAGGGGACAGCGCTTCCAAGAGAAAGAGGACCCAGTACTTC
CASSIGDSASKRKRTQYF
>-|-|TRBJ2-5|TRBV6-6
TGTGCCAGCAGCCCTACAGGGGAGACCCAGTACTTC
CASSPTGETQYF
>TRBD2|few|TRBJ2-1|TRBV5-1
TGCGCCAGCAGCTTGGGCGGGGGATATGAGCAGTTCTTC
CASSLGGGYEQFF
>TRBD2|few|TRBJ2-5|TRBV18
TGTGCCAGCTCACCGTGGCGGCTAGCGGGAGGGCCGGAGACCCAGTACTTC
CASSPWRLAGGPETQYF
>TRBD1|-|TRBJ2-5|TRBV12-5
TGTGCTAGTGCCCTCGGGACAGACCAAGAGACCCAGTACTTC
CASALGTDQETQYF
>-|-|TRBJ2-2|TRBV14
TGTGCCAGCAGCCAAGAGACCGGGGAGCTGTTTTTT
CASSQETGELFF
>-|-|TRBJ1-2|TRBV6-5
TGTGCCAGCAGTTCCACCCGACAGCAAGTAAACTATGGCTACACCTTC
CASSSTRQQVNYGYTF
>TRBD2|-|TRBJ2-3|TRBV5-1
TGCGCCAGCAGCACCAGGGCGCTAGCGGGAGTCGGCACAGATACGCAGTATTTT
CASSTRALAGVGTDTQYF
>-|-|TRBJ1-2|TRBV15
TGTGCCACCAGCAGAGCCGAGGAGTCTGGCTACACCTTC
CATSRAEESGYTF
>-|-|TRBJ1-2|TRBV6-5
TGTGCCAGCAGCCTTAGGGCAGGGTGGGATGGCTACACCTTC
CASSLRAGWDGYTF
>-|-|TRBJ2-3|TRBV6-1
TGTGCCAGCAGTGAAGGCGGACACCCCACAGATACGCAGTATTTT
CASSEGGHPTDTQYF
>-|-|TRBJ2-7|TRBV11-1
TGTGCCAGCAGCCGTCAGGACGCCTCCTACGAGCAGTACTTC
CASSRQDASYEQYF
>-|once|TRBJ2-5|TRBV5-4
TGTGCCAGCAGCTTGGGGAGATATTACGAGACCCAGTACTTC
CASSLGRYYETQYF
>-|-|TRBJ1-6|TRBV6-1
TGTGCCAGCAGTGTGGCGCGGGGGCGCGATTCACCCCTCCACTTT
CASSVARGRDSPLHF
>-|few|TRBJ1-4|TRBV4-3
TGCGCCAGCAGCCAAGATTCGGTTGGTGAAAAACTGTTTTTT
CASSQDSVGEKLFF
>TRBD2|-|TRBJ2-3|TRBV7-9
TGTGCCAGCAGCCCCCTCGGTACTAGCGGGAGGGATACGCAGTATTTT
CASSPLGTSGRDTQYF
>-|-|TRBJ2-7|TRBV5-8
TGTGCCAGCAGCTTGAGACGGCCCGAGCAGTACTTC
CASSLRRPEQYF
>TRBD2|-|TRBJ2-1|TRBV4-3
TGCGCCAGCAGCTTAAGACTAGCGGGTCGGGATGAGCAGTTCTTC
CASSLRLAGRDEQFF
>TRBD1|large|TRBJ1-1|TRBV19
TGTGCCAGTAACCCCGGGACAGGCATGAACACTGAAGCTTTCTTT
CASNPGTGMNTEAFF
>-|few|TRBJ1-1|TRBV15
TGTGCCACCAGCAGAGACAGGGTGGTCACTGAAGCTTTCTTT
CATSRDRVVTEAFF
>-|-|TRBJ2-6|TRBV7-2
TGTGCCAGCAGCTTAGAGGGGGGCTCTGGGGCCAACGTCCTGACTTTC
CASSLEGGSGANVLTF
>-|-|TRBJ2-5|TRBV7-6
TGTGCCAGCAGCATAGGGGGGCGGGAGGAGACCCAGTACTTC
CASSIGGREETQYF
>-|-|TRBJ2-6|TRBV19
TGTGCCAGTAGGCGGCAGGGGAGCTCTGGGGCCAACGTCCTGACTTTC
CASRRQGSSGANVLTF
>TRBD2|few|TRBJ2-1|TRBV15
TGTGCCACCAGCAGGGGCGGGGGAGGCTACAATGAGCAGTTCTTC
CATSRGGGGYNEQFF
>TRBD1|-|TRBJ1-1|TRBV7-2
TGTGCCAGCAGCCAAACCGGGACAGGGGGCGGAGAAGCTTTCTTT
CASSQTGTGGGEAFF
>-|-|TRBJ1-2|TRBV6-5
TGTGCCAGCGGCTATACGAACTATGGCTACACCTTC
CASGYTNYGYTF
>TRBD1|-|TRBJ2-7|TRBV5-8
TGTGCCAGCAGCACCCAGGGACAGGGGTACGAGCAGTACTTC
CASSTQGQGYEQYF
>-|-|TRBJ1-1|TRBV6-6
TGTGCCAGCACCCCCCGGGGCAGAAACACTGAAGCTTTCTTT
CASTPRGRNTEAFF
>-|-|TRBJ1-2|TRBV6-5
TGTGCCAGCAGTACACGGACAGCTTTGGATGGCTACACCTTC
CASSTRTALDGYTF
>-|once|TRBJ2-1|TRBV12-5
TGTGCTAGTGGAACTTCCCAGGGTTACGAGCAGTTCTTC
CASGTSQGYEQFF
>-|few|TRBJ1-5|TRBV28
TGTGCCAGCAGGCAGCTGGGACTGAGGGATCAGCCCCAGCATTTT
CASRQLGLRDQPQHF
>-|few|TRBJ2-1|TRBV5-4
TGTGCCAGCAGCTTCCAGCTTGAGCAGTTCTTC
CASSFQLEQFF
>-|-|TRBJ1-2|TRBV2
TGTGCCAGCTTGGTCCAGCTGGGCTATGGCTACACCTTC
CASLVQLGYGYTF
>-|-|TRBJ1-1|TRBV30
TGTGCCTGGACCCTACGAGGGCGGGACAAGCGAATCGTCCGGTTT
CAWTLRGRDKRIVRF
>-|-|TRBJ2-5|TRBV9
TGTGCCAGCAGCGTAGAGGCTTCCCAAGAAGGGACCCAGTACTTC
CASSVEASQEGTQYF
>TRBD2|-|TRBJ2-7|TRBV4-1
TGCGCCAGCAGCCAAGGGAGCGGGATAAACTACGAGCAGTACTTC
CASSQGSGINYEQYF
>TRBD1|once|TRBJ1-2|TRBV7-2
TGTGCCAGCAGCCCCGGGACAGTGGTAGGCTACACCTTC
CASSPGTVVGYTF
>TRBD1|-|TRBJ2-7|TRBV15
TGTGCCACCAGCAGAGGAAGGACAGGGTCGAAGATCGAGCAGTACTTC
CATSRGRTGSKIEQYF
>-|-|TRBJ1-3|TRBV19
TGTGCCAGTAGTAAAAGTCGGGGCGCTGGAAACACCATATATTTT
CASSKSRGAGNTIYF